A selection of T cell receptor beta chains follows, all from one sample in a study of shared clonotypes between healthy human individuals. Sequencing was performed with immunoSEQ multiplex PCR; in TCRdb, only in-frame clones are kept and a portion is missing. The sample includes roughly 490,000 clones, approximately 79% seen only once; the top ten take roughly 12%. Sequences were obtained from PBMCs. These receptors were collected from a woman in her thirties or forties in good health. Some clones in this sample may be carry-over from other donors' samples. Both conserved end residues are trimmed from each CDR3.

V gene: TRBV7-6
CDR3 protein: ASSARLVKTYNEQF

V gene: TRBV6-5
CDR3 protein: ASRPLGGGYT

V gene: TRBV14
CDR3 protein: ASSQAGGVKNIQY

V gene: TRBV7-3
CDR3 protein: ASSPLGTSGRSEQF

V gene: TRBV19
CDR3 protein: ASSGTGGGGNQPQH

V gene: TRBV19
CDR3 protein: ASSSTFTGPTNEKLF

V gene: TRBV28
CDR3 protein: ASSDDRNTEAF

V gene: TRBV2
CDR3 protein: ASRVLAGSGAGELF

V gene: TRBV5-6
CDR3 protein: ASSPFLQRNYGYT

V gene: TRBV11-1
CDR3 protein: ASSLNRGELEQY

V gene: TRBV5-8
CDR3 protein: ASSRRTSGGNEQF

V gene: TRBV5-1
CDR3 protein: ASSWMVGDQPQH

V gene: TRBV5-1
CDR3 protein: ASDTGFDTGELF

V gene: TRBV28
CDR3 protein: ASSYSFNEKLF

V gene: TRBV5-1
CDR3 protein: ASSTDGHSNQPQH

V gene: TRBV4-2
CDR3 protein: ASSLTGMEATGELF

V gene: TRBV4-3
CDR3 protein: ASSQDNSAGLTGGTEAF

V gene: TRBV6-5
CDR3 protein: ASSYGGTNTEAF

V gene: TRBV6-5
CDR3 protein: ASSVSGRANEQY

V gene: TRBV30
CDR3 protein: AWIPSGSYNEQF

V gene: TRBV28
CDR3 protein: ASSLRNVSPLH

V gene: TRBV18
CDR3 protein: ASSDRGKNIQY

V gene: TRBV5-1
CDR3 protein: ASSTTGEVFYETQY

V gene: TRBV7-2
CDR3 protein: ASSTDRGGTEAF

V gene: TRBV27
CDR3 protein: ASSLKLGQGPYGYT

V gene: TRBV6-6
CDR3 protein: ASRGDTEAF

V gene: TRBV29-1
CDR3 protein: SVEEAGTETQY

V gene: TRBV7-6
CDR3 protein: ASSLSPHGMGPDEQY

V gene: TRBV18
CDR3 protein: ASSPETGKY

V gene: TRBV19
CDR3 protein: ASSTTVANYGYT

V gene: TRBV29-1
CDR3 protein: SVEMPGQGTDTQY